A selection of T cell receptor beta chains follows, all from one sample in a study of blood T cell repertoires in COVID-19. Profiled with immunoSEQ multiplex PCR; TCRdb holds only in-frame clones, not every one. Altogether roughly 340,000 clones are present, 89% being singletons, with the ten largest covering less than 3.5%. Sequencing was performed on peripheral blood. These receptors were taken from a woman aged 30 to 39 with COVID-19, enrolled during active disease. CDR3s include the opening cysteine and the closing phenylalanine or tryptophan. The D gene is left open where the match is weak. The listing skips clone size in some rows; elsewhere it reads once, few, many or a size class.

j_call,v_call,d_call,clone_size,cdr3_aa,cdr3_nt
TRBJ2-5,TRBV5-1,NA,NA,CASSFEGPQETQYF,TGCGCCAGCAGCTTTGAGGGTCCCCAAGAGACCCAGTACTTC
TRBJ2-3,TRBV5-8,NA,NA,CASSRRTNTDTQYF,TGTGCCAGCAGCCGAAGGACAAACACAGATACGCAGTATTTT
TRBJ1-1,TRBV6-5,TRBD1,once,CASSRSRTGDTEAFF,TGTGCCAGCAGTCGAAGCAGGACAGGGGATACTGAAGCTTTCTTT
TRBJ1-4,TRBV28,TRBD1,NA,CASSRQGAGATNEKLFF,TGTGCCAGCAGTCGACAGGGGGCAGGGGCAACTAATGAAAAACTGTTTTTT
TRBJ2-1,TRBV7-9,NA,NA,CASSALRAGVNEQFF,TGTGCCAGCAGCGCGCTTCGGGCAGGGGTGAATGAGCAGTTCTTC
TRBJ2-1,TRBV5-1,NA,NA,CASSGVRGSSYNEQFF,TGCGCCAGCAGCGGAGTCAGGGGCAGTTCCTACAATGAGCAGTTCTTC
TRBJ2-2,TRBV30,NA,NA,CAWSARQPNTGELFF,TGTGCCTGGAGTGCTAGACAGCCGAACACCGGGGAGCTGTTTTTT
TRBJ2-1,TRBV27,NA,NA,CASSLSQNNEQFF,TGTGCCAGCAGTTTATCACAAAACAATGAGCAGTTCTTC
TRBJ2-1,TRBV6-2/TRBV6-3,TRBD2,NA,CASSYPHQLAGGPQFF,TGTGCCAGCAGTTACCCCCACCAGCTAGCGGGAGGACCGCAGTTCTTC
TRBJ2-1,TRBV19,TRBD2,few,CATRTSGTYNEQFF,TGTGCCACCCGAACTAGCGGAACCTACAATGAGCAGTTCTTC
TRBJ1-2,TRBV27,TRBD1,NA,CASSSRTGRGGYTF,TGTGCCAGCAGTTCCCGGACAGGGCGGGGAGGCTACACCTTC
TRBJ2-3,TRBV24-1,NA,NA,CATSDLEGLSTDTQYF,TGTGCCACCAGTGATTTGGAGGGCCTTAGCACAGATACGCAGTATTTT
TRBJ1-3,TRBV9,TRBD1,NA,CASRQGATGGNTIYF,TGTGCCAGCAGACAAGGGGCGACAGGGGGAAACACCATATATTTT
TRBJ2-1,TRBV30,TRBD2,NA,CAWTSGSYNEQFF,TGTGCCTGGACTAGCGGATCCTACAATGAGCAGTTCTTC
TRBJ1-5,TRBV2,TRBD1,NA,CASSADTGGYQPQHF,TGTGCCAGCAGTGCGGACACAGGGGGTTATCAGCCCCAGCATTTT
TRBJ1-4,TRBV11-2,TRBD1,NA,CASTNLFGRDRGAEKLFF,TGTGCCAGCACCAATTTATTCGGGCGGGACAGGGGGGCTGAAAAACTGTTTTTT
TRBJ2-1,TRBV28,NA,NA,CASSPDSYNEQFF,TGTGCCAGCAGTCCTGACAGCTACAATGAGCAGTTCTTC
TRBJ2-5,TRBV5-4,TRBD2,NA,CASSTGQRGAQETQYF,TGTGCCAGCAGCACGGGTCAGCGGGGGGCCCAAGAGACCCAGTACTTC
TRBJ1-1,TRBV11-3,NA,NA,CASSLGPGTEAFF,TGTGCCAGCAGCTTAGGCCCGGGGACTGAAGCTTTCTTT
TRBJ2-1,TRBV12-5,NA,NA,CASGLVATSGMDNEQFF,TGTGCTAGTGGTTTGGTAGCCACCTCTGGTATGGACAATGAGCAGTTCTTC
TRBJ1-5,TRBV6-2/TRBV6-3,NA,NA,CASSYAVQVSNQPQHF,TGTGCCAGCAGTTACGCCGTGCAGGTTAGCAATCAGCCCCAGCATTTT
TRBJ2-2,TRBV5-6,TRBD2,NA,CASSLGLANTGELFF,TGTGCCAGCAGCTTGGGACTAGCTAACACCGGGGAGCTGTTTTTT
TRBJ1-1,TRBV11-2,NA,NA,CASSWGIRSEAFF,TGTGCCAGCAGCTGGGGCATACGGTCTGAAGCTTTCTTT
TRBJ1-1,TRBV2,NA,NA,CASSRPMNTEAFF,TGTGCCAGCTCCCGCCCTATGAACACTGAAGCTTTCTTT
TRBJ1-2,TRBV6-2/TRBV6-3,TRBD1,NA,CASSYPGQGDYGYTF,TGTGCCAGCAGTTACCCGGGACAGGGGGACTATGGCTACACCTTC
TRBJ1-2,TRBV2,NA,NA,CASRRGTDTYGYTF,TGTGCCAGCAGGAGAGGGACTGACACCTATGGCTACACCTTC
TRBJ2-7,TRBV6-2/TRBV6-3,NA,NA,CASSPSRGSSSYEQYF,TGTGCCAGCAGTCCCTCACGGGGGTCAAGCTCCTACGAGCAGTACTTC
TRBJ1-3,TRBV6-5,NA,NA,CASSYSTGSSGNTIYF,TGTGCCAGCAGTTACTCGACAGGTTCCTCTGGAAACACCATATATTTT
TRBJ1-5,TRBV4-1,NA,NA,CASSPTGASNQPQHF,TGCGCCAGCAGCCCAACGGGAGCGAGCAATCAGCCCCAGCATTTT
TRBJ1-2,TRBV29-1,NA,few,CSVEGSRRTLLYTF,TGCAGCGTTGAAGGGAGTAGGAGGACTCTTCTCTACACCTTC
TRBJ1-2,TRBV6-2/TRBV6-3,NA,NA,CASSYSATANYGYTF,TGTGCCAGCAGTTACTCGGCTACAGCTAACTATGGCTACACCTTC
TRBJ1-2,TRBV12-5,NA,NA,CASGLGAGQSGTYGYTF,TGTGCTAGTGGTTTGGGCGCCGGACAGTCTGGGACCTATGGCTACACCTTC
TRBJ1-1,TRBV5-1,TRBD1,NA,CASSRRGDRGFGTEAFF,TGCGCCAGCAGCCGGAGGGGGGACAGGGGCTTTGGCACTGAAGCTTTCTTT
TRBJ1-2,TRBV7-2,TRBD1,NA,CASSSFRQGQLYGYTF,TGTGCCAGCAGCTCCTTTCGACAGGGACAGCTCTATGGCTACACCTTC
TRBJ1-1,TRBV19,NA,NA,CASSSQGRLSMNTEAFF,TGTGCCAGTAGTTCACAGGGTCGGCTTTCTATGAACACTGAAGCTTTCTTT
TRBJ2-7,TRBV28,TRBD1,NA,CASSKAGTGAYEQYF,TGTGCCAGCAGCAAAGCCGGGACAGGGGCCTACGAGCAGTACTTC
TRBJ2-1,TRBV30,TRBD2,NA,CAWSGPALAGGSYNEQFF,TGTGCCTGGAGTGGCCCCGCTTTAGCGGGAGGGTCATACAATGAGCAGTTCTTC
TRBJ2-5,TRBV4-2,TRBD1,NA,CASSRTGAQETQYF,TGTGCCAGCAGCCGCACAGGGGCCCAAGAGACCCAGTACTTC
TRBJ2-3,TRBV6-2/TRBV6-3,TRBD2,NA,CASSYKWGLAGDGGADTQYF,TGTGCCAGCAGTTATAAATGGGGACTAGCGGGAGACGGGGGAGCAGATACGCAGTATTTT
TRBJ1-2,TRBV6-2/TRBV6-3,TRBD1,NA,CASSSSRDRGDGYTF,TGTGCCAGCAGTTCATCCCGGGACAGAGGGGATGGCTACACCTTC
TRBJ2-5,TRBV9,TRBD2,NA,CASSVGRLAGFETQYF,TGTGCCAGCAGCGTAGGTAGGCTAGCGGGGTTTGAGACCCAGTACTTC
TRBJ2-7,TRBV7-9,NA,few,CASSLRQGADSYEQYF,TGTGCCAGCAGCTTACGCCAGGGCGCTGACTCCTACGAGCAGTACTTC
TRBJ2-5,TRBV5-6,TRBD1,NA,CASSRGTGQETQYF,TGTGCCAGCAGCCGCGGGACAGGGCAAGAGACCCAGTACTTC
TRBJ2-5,TRBV2,NA,NA,CASIQGGTGETQYF,TGTGCCAGCATTCAGGGGGGTACTGGAGAGACCCAGTACTTC
TRBJ1-1,TRBV19,TRBD1,NA,CASSITETGGANTEAFF,TGTGCCAGTAGTATCACCGAGACAGGGGGGGCGAACACTGAAGCTTTCTTT
TRBJ1-3,TRBV10-3,TRBD1,NA,CANGQGVFGNTIYF,TGTGCCAACGGACAGGGGGTTTTTGGAAACACCATATATTTT
TRBJ1-1,TRBV11-3,NA,NA,CASSLVGTPLEAFF,TGTGCCAGCAGCTTAGTGGGGACACCACTTGAGGCTTTCTTT
TRBJ1-1,TRBV9,NA,once,CASSTGPGTEAFF,TGTGCCAGCAGTACAGGGCCGGGCACTGAAGCTTTCTTT
TRBJ2-3,TRBV29-1,TRBD1,NA,CSVGGQVADTQYF,TGCAGCGTTGGGGGACAGGTCGCAGATACGCAGTATTTT
TRBJ1-6,TRBV7-8,TRBD1,NA,CASSRVGTGGSPLHF,TGTGCCAGCAGCCGGGTGGGGACAGGGGGATCACCCCTCCACTTT
TRBJ2-7,TRBV6-2/TRBV6-3,NA,NA,CASSDIGDYYEQYF,TGTGCCAGCAGCGACATAGGTGACTACTACGAGCAGTACTTC
TRBJ1-2,TRBV7-7,TRBD1,NA,CASSSRPGTGIYGYTF,TGTGCTAGCAGCTCCCGGCCCGGGACAGGGATCTACGGCTACACCTTC
TRBJ2-2,TRBV6-6,NA,NA,CASSYGGINTGELFF,TGTGCCAGCAGTTACGGCGGGATCAACACCGGGGAGCTGTTTTTT